The 20 T cell receptor beta chains given below trace back to one sample, sequenced in a study of blood T cell repertoires in COVID-19. Generated by immunoSEQ multiplex PCR, the TCRdb table keeps only in-frame clones and is missing some. The sample has about 180,000 clones, 86% seen once. The sample was peripheral blood. The receptors here all came from a man aged 70-80 years with active or convalescent COVID-19.

The genes are TRBV18 and TRBJ1-4; D ambiguous. From germline, CDR1 is KGHSH and CDR2 LQKENI. V lost 3 bases and J lost 5, with 10 bases in between. The CDR3 runs 14 residues. In DNA, the CDR3 is TGTGCCAGCTCACCGGCCCGGGGAAATGAAAAACTGTTTTTT. As protein: CASSPARGNEKLFF.

The chain recombines TRBV19 with TRBJ2-5; possibly TRBD1 for D (5 bases). The CDR3 loop spans 14 amino acids. V was pared by 7 bases and J by 1 base, with 13 bases between. Germline-derived CDR1 and CDR2 are LNHDA and SQIVND (reference sequence). This CDR3 is CASTDGAVQETQYF. CDR3 sequence (DNA): TGTGCCAGTACCGATGGGGCGGTCCAAGAGACCCAGTACTTC. The entire variable domain, with the rest obtained from reference TRBV19 and TRBJ2-5, is as follows: DGGITQSPKYLFRKEGQNVTLSCEQNLNHDAMYWYRQDPGQGLRLIYYSQIVNDFQKGDIAEGYSVSREKKESFPLTVTSAQKNPTAFYLCASTDGAVQETQYFGPGTRLLVL.

The chain is built from TRBV4-3 and TRBJ2-3; 11 positions match TRBD2. The CDR3 is made up of 16 amino acids. Trimming at V came to 0 bases and at J to 8 bases, leaving 7 bases not matched to a gene. The germline gives CDR1 LGHNA, CDR2 YSLEER. Written as DNA, the CDR3 is TGCGCCAGCAGCCAAGACGTTAGCGGGAGGGAGGGTACGCAGTATTTT. Translated, it gives CASSQDVSGREGTQYF.

The chain carries TRBV9 and TRBJ1-1; no definite D call. The CDR3 totals 13 residues. The germline gives CDR1 SGDLS, CDR2 YYNGEE. Trimming took 0 bases from V and 3 from J, leaving 6 bases between them. The CDR3 sequence is CASSVGSDTEAFF. CDR3 nucleotides: TGTGCCAGCAGCGTAGGTAGTGACACTGAAGCTTTCTTT.

The V gene is TRBV4-1, the J gene TRBJ2-3; no reliable D call. Between the trimmed V and J ends, which lost 0 bases and 13 bases, there was a span of 20 bases. This CDR3 has 15 amino acids. CDR1 and CDR2 from the germline V gene are MGHRA and YSYEKL. In DNA, the CDR3 is TGCGCCAGCAGCCAAGAGCGAGTGGTCCTAGGCGGAAAGTATTTT. Protein product: CASSQERVVLGGKYF.

This clone was counted a few times. The V gene is TRBV5-1, the J gene TRBJ1-3; 8 nucleotides align to TRBD1. Unmatched junction bases numbered 17, after V lost 3 bases and J lost 0 bases. CDR1 and CDR2 (germline): SGHRS, YFSETQ. This CDR3 spans 20 amino acids. The CDR3 here is CASSSKGTGDRTGSGNTIYF. The CDR3 nucleotides read TGCGCCAGCAGCTCCAAGGGGACAGGAGACCGAACTGGCTCTGGAAACACCATATATTTT. Full variable domain (remainder filled in from reference TRBV5-1 and TRBJ1-3): KAGVTQTPRYLIKTRGQQVTLSCSPISGHRSVSWYQQTPGQGLQFLFEYFSETQRNKGNFPGRFSGRQFSNSRSEMNVSTLELGDSALYLCASSSKGTGDRTGSGNTIYFGEGSWLTVV.

This rearrangement joins TRBV2 to TRBJ1-4, with 7 bases aligning to TRBD1. This CDR3 has 13 amino acids. Trimming at V came to 8 bases and at J to 7 bases, leaving 7 bases not matched to a gene. Germline V gives CDR1 SNHLY, CDR2 FYNNEI. The chain's CDR3 is CASVRGLSEKLFF. The CDR3 DNA reads TGTGCCAGCGTGAGGGGGCTTAGTGAAAAACTGTTTTTT.

This chain links TRBV4-3 with TRBJ2-5; 11 nucleotides agree with TRBD2. Germline CDR1 and CDR2: LGHNA and YSLEER. The CDR3 runs to 16 residues. V was pared by 0 bases and J by 5 bases, with 5 bases of the junction left unmatched. CDR3 coding DNA: TGCGCCAGCAGCCAAGATAGGGCTAGCGGGAGGGAGACCCAGTACTTC. Translation: CASSQDRASGRETQYF.

This chain connects TRBV30 to TRBJ1-5; TRBD1 matches 7 bases. Looked up from germline, CDR1 is GTSNPN and CDR2 is SVGIG (reference sequence). The CDR3 runs 15 residues. V lost 2 bases to trimming and J lost 4 bases; unmatched junction nucleotides: 8. This CDR3 is CAWSTTGALNQPQHF. CDR3 nucleotides: TGTGCCTGGAGTACAACAGGGGCCCTTAATCAGCCCCAGCATTTT.

As for this clone: Other DNA variants within this sample encode the same CDR3. The rearrangement uses TRBV27 and TRBJ1-5, with 7 bases lining up with TRBD1. Germline lookup yields CDR1 MNHEY and CDR2 SMNVEV (reference sequence). This CDR3 is built from 14 residues. The ends lost 2 bases at V and 2 bases at J; junction bases unmatched: 0. The CDR3 is CASSLTGGNQPQHF. Written as DNA, the CDR3 is TGTGCCAGCAGTTTAACAGGGGGCAATCAGCCCCAGCATTTT.

This sequence joins TRBV24-1 and TRBJ1-5, with a tentative D call TRBD1 (5 bases). The CDR3 is 15 amino acids. From germline, CDR1 is KGHDR and CDR2 SFDVKD. V was trimmed by 4 bases and J by 2 bases, leaving 11 bases between them. CDR3 in amino acids: CATSESGYGNQPQHF. The CDR3 DNA reads TGTGCCACCAGTGAATCAGGGTATGGCAATCAGCCCCAGCATTTT.

The chain joins TRBV24-1 to TRBJ2-1; 7 bases align to TRBD2. CDR3 length: 14 amino acids. The trim removed 8 bases at V and 6 bases at J, leaving 9 bases unmatched. Germline V gives CDR1 KGHDR, CDR2 SFDVKD. Here the CDR3 reads CATTGTTTGNEQFF. In DNA, the CDR3 is TGTGCCACCACTGGGACTACGACGGGCAATGAGCAGTTCTTC.

CDR3: CASSARTGYNSPLHF. CDR3 sequence (DNA): TGTGCCAGCAGTGCTCGGACAGGGTATAATTCACCCCTCCACTTT. This chain links TRBV2 with TRBJ1-6; 8 bases map to TRBD1. The germline gives CDR1 SNHLY, CDR2 FYNNEI. The CDR3 runs 15 residues. V shed 4 bases and J 4 bases; nucleotides not matched to a gene: 3.

The chain has TRBV4-3 and TRBJ1-4; TRBD1 matches 9 bases. V dropped 3 bases and J dropped 8; count of bases not matched to a gene: 4. Germline V lookup: CDR1 LGHNA, CDR2 YSLEER. The CDR3 is made up of 14 amino acids. The CDR3 loop reads CASSQGQGGEKLFF. CDR3 sequence (DNA): TGCGCCAGCAGCCAGGGACAGGGTGGGGAAAAACTGTTTTTT.

The chain links TRBV7-9 to TRBJ2-2; D is possibly TRBD1 (6 bases). The V gene lost 4 bases and the J gene lost 6 bases, with 15 bases spanning the gap. The CDR3 runs 15 residues. Germline V gene data show CDR1 as SEHNR and CDR2 as FQNEAQ (reference sequence). CDR3 nucleotides: TGTGCCAGCAGCTACCAGGGGCACGTAGCCGGGGAGCTGTTTTTT. This encodes CASSYQGHVAGELFF.

J is TRBJ1-5 and V is TRBV10-1; TRBD1 might be the D (6 bases). The V gene lost 0 bases and the J gene lost 1 base, with 10 bases spanning the gap. Germline V gene data show CDR1 as WNHNN and CDR2 as SYGVQD (reference sequence). The length of the CDR3 is 16 residues. DNA for the CDR3: TGCGCCAGCAGTGAGTCCCTGGACAGAAGCAATCAGCCCCAGCATTTT. Translating it yields CASSESLDRSNQPQHF.

The chain uses TRBV18 and TRBJ2-1, with a tentative D call TRBD1 (5 bases). Germline lookup yields CDR1 KGHSH and CDR2 LQKENI. There are 11 residues in the CDR3. The V end was cut by 5 bases, the J end by 12 bases, with 11 bases between. CDR3 amino acids: CASSSIRGQFF. Here the CDR3 DNA reads TGTGCCAGCTCATCCATAAGGGGGCAGTTCTTC. Full variable domain (rest looked up from reference TRBV18 and TRBJ2-1): NAGVMQNPRHLVRRRGQEARLRCSPMKGHSHVYWYRQLPEEGLKFMVYLQKENIIDESGMPKERFSAEFPKEGPSILRIQQVVRGDSAAYFCASSSIRGQFFGPGTRLTVL.

In its sample, this clone was seen once. This sequence joins TRBV10-3 and TRBJ2-2, with TRBD1 matching over 9 bases. Per germline, CDR1 ENHRY and CDR2 SYGVKD. V trimming: 6 bases; J trimming: 1 base; junction bases outside the gene matches: 3. The CDR3 spans 15 residues. CDR3 coding DNA: TGTGCCATCAGGGGGGACAGGGAGAACACCGGGGAGCTGTTTTTT. Protein sequence: CAIRGDRENTGELFF.

This sequence joins TRBV27 and TRBJ2-5; 9 bases agree with TRBD1. Unmatched junction bases numbered 11, after V lost 1 base and J lost 2 bases. The CDR3 contains 18 residues. Germline V gene data show CDR1 as MNHEY and CDR2 as SMNVEV (reference sequence). CDR3 amino acids: CASSLFFFGTGFQETQYF. Here the CDR3 DNA reads TGTGCCAGCAGTTTATTTTTTTTCGGGACAGGGTTTCAAGAGACCCAGTACTTC.

This clone turned up a few times. CDR3 sequence reads: CASTSGTGDGYTF. In nucleotides, the CDR3 is TGTGCCAGCACCAGCGGGACAGGGGACGGCTACACCTTC. The V gene is TRBV21-1, the J gene TRBJ1-2; the table names TRBD1, a call not compared with the DNA. TRBV21-1 counts as a pseudogene. The CDR3 runs 13 residues.